This T cell receptor beta chain was identified during a study of radiotherapy plus CTLA-4 blockade in lung cancer. With respect to this clone: Its matching antigen is unknown.

Germline V gene sequence: CDR1 SEHNR, CDR2 FQNEAQ (reference sequence). This CDR3 region has 16 residues. V dropped 5 bases and J dropped 7 bases, with 20 bases sitting between them. Study-level results: How blood T cell clones changed early, along with interferon-beta, reportedly forecast response best.

Libraries were prepared by immunoSEQ multiplex PCR; TCRdb keeps only in-frame clonotypes and omits some of them. The table lists more than 25,000 clones, roughly four fifths of them singletons, with 7.7% in the top ten. V is TRBV7-9 and J is TRBJ2-2, with a weak D call TRBD1 (6 bases). This TCR was recovered from a human donor with non-small cell lung cancer who had stable disease on radiotherapy plus ipilimumab. Material: peripheral blood, obtained from a patient treated with radiotherapy plus ipilimumab. The CDR3 is CASSTRGGGRIGELFF. CDR3 DNA sequence: TGTGCCAGCAGCACCCGGGGTGGGGGCCGTATCGGGGAGCTGTTTTTT.